Following are 18 T cell receptor beta chains from one sample sequenced in a study of T cells after yellow fever vaccination. TCRdb reprocessed the 5' RACE reads with MiXCR, giving one entry per CDR3 protein. The sample has around 200,000 distinct CDR3 sequences, 11% seen once. This sample comprised CD8+ T cells sorted from PBMCs, obtained 15 days after the yellow fever booster vaccination. All receptors derive from a man between 18 and 29 years old who received the YFV17D yellow fever vaccine.

CDR3 nucleotides: TGCAGTGCGGGGGCCATCACCAACTATGGCTACACCTTC. Translating gives CSAGAITNYGYTF. The chain employs TRBV20-1 and TRBJ1-2; weak D call: TRBD1 (6 bases). Looked up from germline, CDR1 is DFQATT and CDR2 is SNEGSKA (reference sequence). Between the trimmed V and J ends, which lost 6 bases and 2 bases, there was a span of 13 bases. This CDR3 is 13 amino acids long.

This clonotype was seen more than once but under ten times. J is TRBJ2-3 and V is TRBV24-1; TRBD1 is a possible D gene (5 bases). Germline CDR1 reads KGHDR; CDR2 reads SFDVKD. The CDR3 is 17 residues long. The V and J ends lost 1 base and 2 bases respectively, with 15 bases between them. The CDR3 loop reads CATSDFPGITNTDTQYF. The DNA for the CDR3 is TGTGCCACCAGTGATTTCCCAGGGATCACGAACACAGATACGCAGTATTTT.

The chain employs TRBV6-2 or TRBV6-3 and TRBJ2-7, with a weak D call TRBD2 (7 bases). Trimming pared 7 bases from V and 5 bases from J, leaving 21 bases between. Germline values: CDR1 MNHEY, CDR2 SVGEGT. CDR3 length equals 15 residues. CDR3 region: CASKGGAARIHEQYV. CDR3 sequence (DNA): TGTGCCAGCAAAGGGGGGGCAGCCAGGATCCACGAGCAGTACGTC.

The chain recombines TRBV5-5 with TRBJ2-7, with D hard to call. The germline V gene encodes CDR1 SGHKS and CDR2 YYEKEE (reference sequence). The V end lost 1 base, the J end lost 0 bases, and 8 bases lay between the germline ends. This CDR3 spans 14 amino acids. CDR3 region: CASSLRTLSYEQYV. The CDR3 coding sequence is TGTGCCAGCAGCTTGAGAACACTCTCCTACGAGCAGTACGTC.

This clonotype has more than one count but fewer than ten. The chain employs TRBV5-1 and TRBJ2-7; TRBD2 agrees at 8 bases. With V trimmed by 2 bases and J by 0 bases, 7 bases remained unmatched. Germline V CDR1 and CDR2: SGHRS, YFSETQ. This CDR3 region has 16 residues. CDR3 loop: CASSFGAGEFSYEQYF. In nucleotides, the CDR3 is TGCGCCAGCAGCTTCGGAGCGGGGGAATTCTCCTACGAGCAGTACTTC.

The chain joins TRBV6-5 to TRBJ2-7, with D possibly being TRBD1 or TRBD2 (6 bases each). The CDR3 runs 15 residues. Germline V gives CDR1 MNHEY, CDR2 SVGAGI. The V end was cut by 7 bases, the J end by 4 bases, with 20 bases between. For the CDR3, the DNA is TGTGCCAGCACCGGGGGCCAGGGGACCAGATACGAGCAGTACTTC. Translation: CASTGGQGTRYEQYF.

The rearrangement joins TRBV6-5 to TRBJ2-5, with D perhaps given as TRBD1 or TRBD2 (5 bases each). V lost 4 bases and J 1 base, leaving 7 bases between the germline ends. From germline, CDR1 is MNHEY and CDR2 SVGAGI. This CDR3 contains 13 residues. The CDR3 nucleotides read TGTGCCAGCAGTTCCGGGGCCCAAGAGACCCAGTACTTC. Its protein is CASSSGAQETQYF.

The chain employs TRBV10-3 and TRBJ2-7, with 11 bases fitting TRBD1. The ends lost 8 bases at V and 7 bases at J; junction bases unmatched: 7. CDR3 length: 13 residues. Germline V gives CDR1 ENHRY, CDR2 SYGVKD. CDR3 loop: CAISGTGGWEQYF. CDR3 sequence (DNA): TGTGCCATCTCCGGGACAGGGGGGTGGGAGCAGTACTTC.

The rearrangement uses TRBV2 and TRBJ1-5, with D hard to call. The CDR3 runs to 14 residues. V lost 7 bases and J lost 1, with 11 bases in between. Germline V CDR1 and CDR2: SNHLY, FYNNEI. The CDR3 bases are TGTGCCAGCACTTTGGGCCAGAGCAATCAGCCCCAGCATTTT. Its protein product is CASTLGQSNQPQHF.

The chain uses TRBV24-1 and TRBJ2-3, with D perhaps given as TRBD1 or TRBD2 (5 bases each). The CDR3 sequence is 14 residues long. Trimming took off 7 bases at V and 4 bases at J, with 14 bases between the two ends. Germline V gives CDR1 KGHDR, CDR2 SFDVKD. CDR3 protein: CATRGVSSADTQYF. In DNA form, the CDR3 reads TGTGCCACCAGGGGGGTCTCCTCCGCAGATACGCAGTATTTT.

This clonotype has a count of ten or more. The genes are TRBV6-5 and TRBJ2-5, with D perhaps given as TRBD1 or TRBD2 (5 bases each). The CDR3 has 13 residues. Germline CDR1 MNHEY, CDR2 SVGAGI. The V gene lost 2 bases and the J gene lost 5 bases, with 9 bases spanning the gap. The CDR3 region has the DNA TGTGCCAGCAGTTACGGGGGATTGGAGACCCAGTACTTC. Protein sequence: CASSYGGLETQYF.

This clonotype was seen a handful of times. The chain links TRBV25-1 to TRBJ2-5, with a tentative D call TRBD2 (7 bases). Between the trimmed V and J ends, which lost 2 bases and 3 bases, there was a span of 13 bases. CDR3 size: 15 residues. Germline assignment: CDR1 MGHDK and CDR2 SYGVNS. DNA of the CDR3: TGTGCCAGCAGTGAACTGGGCGGGGGCGAAGAGACCCAGTACTTC. It encodes CASSELGGGEETQYF.

This chain links TRBV27 with TRBJ2-7, with 7 positions matching TRBD2. With 6 bases clipped from V and 3 bases from J, the junction kept 5 bases outside the gene matches. Germline V gives CDR1 MNHEY, CDR2 SMNVEV (reference sequence). The CDR3 is 13 residues long. The CDR3 DNA reads TGTGCCAGCAGGGGGGGGGTTGACTACGAGCAGTACTTC. It specifies CASRGGVDYEQYF.

V is TRBV3-1 and J is TRBJ2-5, with D perhaps matching TRBD2 (6 bases). This CDR3 has 13 amino acids. Germline V gene sequence: CDR1 LGHDT, CDR2 YNNKEL (reference sequence). Trimming took 2 bases from V and 7 from J, leaving 11 bases between them. The CDR3 coding sequence is TGTGCCAGCAGCCAACGTCCCGGGGGGACCCAGTACTTC. Its translation: CASSQRPGGTQYF.

The chain combines TRBV7-6 with TRBJ1-1, with D unclear. CDR1 and CDR2 (germline): SGHVS, FNYEAQ. V shed 1 base and J shed 2 bases, with 14 bases lying between them. The CDR3 spans 16 residues. The CDR3 coding sequence is TGTGCCAGCAGCTTAGGGTTTGGGGAGGGTAACACTGAAGCTTTCTTT. It codes for CASSLGFGEGNTEAFF.

In this sample, this clonotype turned up a few times. CDR3 sequence reads: CATSDSGQGTYNEQFF. In DNA, the CDR3 is TGTGCCACCAGTGACTCTGGACAGGGGACCTACAATGAGCAGTTCTTC. V is TRBV24-1 and J is TRBJ2-1; 9 positions match TRBD1. The CDR3 has 16 amino acids. Germline V CDR1 and CDR2: KGHDR, SFDVKD. J gave up 2 bases and V 4 bases, and 5 bases lay outside the gene matches.

The chain carries TRBV7-9 and TRBJ2-1, with unresolved D. The ends were cut back, 5 bases at V and 7 bases at J, with 12 bases in the middle. Per the germline V gene, CDR1 is SEHNR and CDR2 is FQNEAQ (reference sequence). The length of the CDR3 is 13 residues. CDR3 nucleotides: TGTGCCAGCAGCCCCCCGGCCCCTAATGAGCAGTTCTTC. This encodes CASSPPAPNEQFF.

This clonotype showed up just a few times. This sequence joins TRBV4-3 and TRBJ2-3; D not resolved. Trimming took 0 bases from V and 0 from J, leaving 10 bases between them. The CDR3 sequence is 16 residues long. Germline V lookup: CDR1 LGHNA, CDR2 YSLEER. CDR3 DNA: TGCGCCAGCAGCCAAGACCCGGTAGCTAGCACAGATACGCAGTATTTT. Translation gives CASSQDPVASTDTQYF.